This TCR beta chain stems from a study of response to subunit inactivated influenza vaccine. Study-wide findings and caveats: Only a handful of new T cells, the authors suggested, are recruited with each seasonal influenza vaccination.

Germline-derived CDR1 and CDR2 are DFQATT and SNEGSKA (reference sequence). The CDR3 length is 14 residues. Deletions cut 3 bases from V and 7 bases from J, with 15 bases between. TCRdb re-analysed the RT-PCR reads in MiXCR, keeping a single row per CDR3 protein. The sample consists of about 700,000 distinct CDR3 sequences, around 14% of them appearing once. This clonotype was found a few times. The target antigen is unknown. V and J are TRBV20-1 and TRBJ1-4; no reliable D call. The sample in question was PBMCs from blood, obtained less than 13 days after vaccination. This receptor was identified in a man in his forties or fifties who received an inactivated influenza vaccine. Here the CDR3 DNA reads TGCAGTGCTAGCTCTGGACGAGTGGGTGAAAAACTGTTTTTT. Its translation is CSASSGRVGEKLFF.